The 2 T cell receptor beta chains below were found in one sample sequenced in a study of T-cell reconstitution after alpha-beta-depleted transplantation in children. The TCRbeta library incorporated unique molecular identifiers. Using its own MiXCR run on the PCR reads, TCRdb lists one record per CDR3 protein. The table has about 540,000 distinct CDR3 sequences, 27% seen once; the top ten hold about a third. The sample in question was PBMCs, obtained before TCRalphabeta/CD19-depleted stem cell transplant. These receptors were collected from a boy less than two years old with Wiskott-Aldrich syndrome, due to receive a stem cell transplant.

This clonotype was found a few times. This sequence joins TRBV5-1 and TRBJ2-3; 7 bases match TRBD1. CDR3 length equals 15 residues. CDR1 and CDR2 from the germline V gene are SGHRS and YFSETQ. Germline trimming cut 0 bases from V and 4 bases from J; bases unmatched to any gene: 5. CDR3 residues: CASSLALQGADTQYF. In DNA form, the CDR3 reads TGCGCCAGCAGCTTGGCCCTGCAGGGGGCAGATACGCAGTATTTT.

This clonotype was seen more than once but under ten times. Here the CDR3 reads CAIGQGYEQYF. In DNA, the CDR3 is TGTGCCATCGGACAGGGCTACGAGCAGTACTTC. This chain links TRBV10-3 with TRBJ2-7, with 8 bases lining up with TRBD1. The germline V gene has CDR1 ENHRY and CDR2 SYGVKD. With V trimmed by 8 bases and J by 3 bases, 0 bases remained unmatched. The CDR3 is 11 residues long.